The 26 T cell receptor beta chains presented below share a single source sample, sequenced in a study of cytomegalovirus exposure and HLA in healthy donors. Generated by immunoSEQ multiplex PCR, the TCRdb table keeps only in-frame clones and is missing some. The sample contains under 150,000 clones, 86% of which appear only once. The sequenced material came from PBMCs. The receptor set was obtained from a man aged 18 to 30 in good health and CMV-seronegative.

CDR3 coding DNA: TGCGCCAGCAGCTTGAGGGGACAGGGGTCGCACTACGAGCAGTACTTC. As protein: CASSLRGQGSHYEQYF. This chain connects TRBV5-1 to TRBJ2-7; 10 bases agree with TRBD1. This CDR3 is 16 amino acids long. V trimming: 1 base; J trimming: 3 bases; junction bases outside the gene matches: 7. CDR1 and CDR2 from the germline V gene are SGHRS and YFSETQ.

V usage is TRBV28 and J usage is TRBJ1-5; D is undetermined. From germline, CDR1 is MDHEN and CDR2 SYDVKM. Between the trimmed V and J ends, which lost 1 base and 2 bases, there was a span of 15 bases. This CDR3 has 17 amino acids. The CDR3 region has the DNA TGTGCCAGCAGTTTATCGGGGATCCGACGTGGCAATCAGCCCCAGCATTTT. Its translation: CASSLSGIRRGNQPQHF.

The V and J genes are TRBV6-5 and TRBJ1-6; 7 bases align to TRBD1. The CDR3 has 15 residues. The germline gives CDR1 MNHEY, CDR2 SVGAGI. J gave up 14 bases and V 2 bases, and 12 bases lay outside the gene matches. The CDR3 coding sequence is TGTGCCAGCAGTTACCAACCGGGACAGCCTACAACCCTCCACTTT. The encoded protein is CASSYQPGQPTTLHF.

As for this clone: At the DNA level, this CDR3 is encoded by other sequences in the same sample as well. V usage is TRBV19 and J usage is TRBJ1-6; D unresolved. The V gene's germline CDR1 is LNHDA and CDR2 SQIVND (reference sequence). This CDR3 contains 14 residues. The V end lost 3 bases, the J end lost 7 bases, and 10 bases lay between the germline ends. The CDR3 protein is CASSISGGNSPLHF. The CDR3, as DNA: TGTGCCAGTAGTATTTCGGGCGGGAATTCACCCCTCCACTTT. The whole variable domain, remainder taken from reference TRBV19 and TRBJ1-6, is DGGITQSPKYLFRKEGQNVTLSCEQNLNHDAMYWYRQDPGQGLRLIYYSQIVNDFQKGDIAEGYSVSREKKESFPLTVTSAQKNPTAFYLCASSISGGNSPLHFGNGTRLTVT.

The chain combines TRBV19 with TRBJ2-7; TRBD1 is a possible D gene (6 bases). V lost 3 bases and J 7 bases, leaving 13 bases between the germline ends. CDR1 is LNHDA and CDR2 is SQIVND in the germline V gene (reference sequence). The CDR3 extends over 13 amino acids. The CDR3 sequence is CASSIIQGLEQYF. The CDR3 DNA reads TGTGCCAGTAGTATTATTCAGGGGTTGGAGCAGTACTTC.

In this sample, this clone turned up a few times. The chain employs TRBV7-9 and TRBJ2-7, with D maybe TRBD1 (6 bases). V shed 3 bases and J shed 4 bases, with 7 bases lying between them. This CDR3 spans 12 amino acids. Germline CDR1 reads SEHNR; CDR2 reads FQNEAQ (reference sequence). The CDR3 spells CASSLQGYEQYF. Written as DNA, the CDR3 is TGTGCCAGCAGCTTGCAGGGGTACGAGCAGTACTTC.

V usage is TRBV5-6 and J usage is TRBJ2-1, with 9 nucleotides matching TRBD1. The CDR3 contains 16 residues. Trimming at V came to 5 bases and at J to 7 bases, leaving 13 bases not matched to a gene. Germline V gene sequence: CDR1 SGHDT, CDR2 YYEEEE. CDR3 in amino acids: CASSRAGTGKPNEQFF. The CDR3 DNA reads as TGTGCCAGCAGTCGTGCCGGGACAGGGAAACCGAATGAGCAGTTCTTC.

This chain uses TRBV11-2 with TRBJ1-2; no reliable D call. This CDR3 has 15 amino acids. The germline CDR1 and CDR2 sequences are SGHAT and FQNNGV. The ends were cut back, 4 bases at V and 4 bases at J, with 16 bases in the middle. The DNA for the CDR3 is TGTGCCAGCAGCTCACTCGTGGGGAGACTCTATGGCTACACCTTC. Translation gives CASSSLVGRLYGYTF.

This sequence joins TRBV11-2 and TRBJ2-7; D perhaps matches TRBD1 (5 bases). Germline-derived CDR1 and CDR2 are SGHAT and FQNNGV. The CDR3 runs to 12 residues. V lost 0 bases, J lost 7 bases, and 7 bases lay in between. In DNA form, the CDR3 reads TGTGCCAGCAGCTTAGACCCAGGGGAGCAGTACTTC. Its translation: CASSLDPGEQYF.

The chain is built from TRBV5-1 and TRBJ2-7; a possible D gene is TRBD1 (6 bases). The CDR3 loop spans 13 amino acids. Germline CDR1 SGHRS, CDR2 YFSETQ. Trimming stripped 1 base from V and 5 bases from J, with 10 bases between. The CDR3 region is CASSLTGIHEQYF. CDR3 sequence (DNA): TGCGCCAGCAGCTTGACAGGGATCCACGAGCAGTACTTC.

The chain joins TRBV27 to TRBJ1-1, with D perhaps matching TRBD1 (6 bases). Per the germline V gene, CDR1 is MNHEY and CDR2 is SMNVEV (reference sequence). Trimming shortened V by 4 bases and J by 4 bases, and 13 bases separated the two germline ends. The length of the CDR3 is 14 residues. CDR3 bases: TGTGCCAGCAGTTCGCACGACAGGCGCACTGAAGCTTTCTTT. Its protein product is CASSSHDRRTEAFF.

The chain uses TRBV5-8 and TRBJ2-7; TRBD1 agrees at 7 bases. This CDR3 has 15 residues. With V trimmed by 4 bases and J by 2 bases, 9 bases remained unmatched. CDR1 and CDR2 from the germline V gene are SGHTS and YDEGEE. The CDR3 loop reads CASSHGTVYTYEQYF. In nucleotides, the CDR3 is TGTGCCAGCAGCCATGGGACAGTTTATACCTACGAGCAGTACTTC. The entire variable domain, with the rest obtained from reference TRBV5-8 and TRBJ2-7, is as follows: EAGVTQSPTHLIKTRGQQATLRCSPISGHTSVYWYQQALGLGLQFLLWYDEGEERNRGNFPPRFSGRQFPNYSSELNVNALELEDSALYLCASSHGTVYTYEQYFGPGTRLTVT.

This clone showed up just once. CDR3 in DNA: TGCGCCAGCAGCTCACTAGCGGACTCCTACGAGCAGTACTTC. This translates into CASSSLADSYEQYF. This chain uses TRBV5-1 with TRBJ2-7, with 8 bases matching TRBD2. The germline gives CDR1 SGHRS, CDR2 YFSETQ. The CDR3 has 14 amino acids. V lost 3 bases, J lost 0 bases, and 2 bases stayed unmatched.

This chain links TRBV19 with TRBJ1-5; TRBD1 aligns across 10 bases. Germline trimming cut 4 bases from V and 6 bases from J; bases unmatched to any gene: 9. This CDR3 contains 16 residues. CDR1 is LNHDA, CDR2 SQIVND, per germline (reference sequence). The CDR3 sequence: CASSRSGTGDSQPQHF. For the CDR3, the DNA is TGTGCCAGTAGTAGGTCCGGGACAGGGGATAGTCAGCCCCAGCATTTT.

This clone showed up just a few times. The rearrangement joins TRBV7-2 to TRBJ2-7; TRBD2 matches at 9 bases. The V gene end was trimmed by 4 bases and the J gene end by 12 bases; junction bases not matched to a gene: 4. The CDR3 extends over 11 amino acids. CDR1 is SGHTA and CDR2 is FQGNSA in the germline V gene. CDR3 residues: CASSSGTSWYF. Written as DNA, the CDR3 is TGTGCCAGCAGCTCTGGGACTAGCTGGTACTTC.

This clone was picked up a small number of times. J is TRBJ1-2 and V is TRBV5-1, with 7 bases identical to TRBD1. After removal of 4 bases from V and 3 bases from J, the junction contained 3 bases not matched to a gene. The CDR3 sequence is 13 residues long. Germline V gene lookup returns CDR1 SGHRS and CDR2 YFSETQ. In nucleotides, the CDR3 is TGCGCCAGCAGCGCCGACAGGGACTATGGCTACACCTTC. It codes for CASSADRDYGYTF.

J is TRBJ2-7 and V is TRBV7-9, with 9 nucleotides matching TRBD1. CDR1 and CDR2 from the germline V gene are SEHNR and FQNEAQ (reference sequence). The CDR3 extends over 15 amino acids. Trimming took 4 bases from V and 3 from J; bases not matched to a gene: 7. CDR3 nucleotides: TGTGCCAGCAGCTCCCCCGGGGACAGGGTCTACGAGCAGTACTTC. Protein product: CASSSPGDRVYEQYF.

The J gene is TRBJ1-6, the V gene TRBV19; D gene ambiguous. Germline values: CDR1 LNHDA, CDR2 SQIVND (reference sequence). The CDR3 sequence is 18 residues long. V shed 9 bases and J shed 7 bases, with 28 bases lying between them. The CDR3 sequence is CASAEVGIYPPVNSPLHF. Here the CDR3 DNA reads TGTGCCAGCGCGGAGGTGGGGATCTACCCGCCTGTAAATTCACCCCTCCACTTT.

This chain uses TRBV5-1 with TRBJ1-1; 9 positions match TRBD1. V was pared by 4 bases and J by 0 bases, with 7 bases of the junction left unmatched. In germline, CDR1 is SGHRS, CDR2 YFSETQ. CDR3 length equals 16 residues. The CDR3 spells CASSPYRGQLNTEAFF. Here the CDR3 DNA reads TGCGCCAGCAGCCCATACAGGGGGCAACTGAACACTGAAGCTTTCTTT.

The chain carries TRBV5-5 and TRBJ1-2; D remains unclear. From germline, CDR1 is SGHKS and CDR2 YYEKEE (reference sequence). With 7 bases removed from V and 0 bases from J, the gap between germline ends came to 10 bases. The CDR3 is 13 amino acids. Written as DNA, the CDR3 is TGTGCCAGCGCTCAGACAACTAACTATGGCTACACCTTC. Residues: CASAQTTNYGYTF.

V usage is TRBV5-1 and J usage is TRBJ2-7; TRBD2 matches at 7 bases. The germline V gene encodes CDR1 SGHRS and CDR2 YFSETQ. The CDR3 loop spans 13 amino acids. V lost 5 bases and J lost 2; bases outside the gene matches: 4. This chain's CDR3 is CASSAGVAYEQYF. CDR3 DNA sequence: TGCGCCAGCAGTGCGGGGGTGGCCTACGAGCAGTACTTC. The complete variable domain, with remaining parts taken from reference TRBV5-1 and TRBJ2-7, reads KAGVTQTPRYLIKTRGQQVTLSCSPISGHRSVSWYQQTPGQGLQFLFEYFSETQRNKGNFPGRFSGRQFSNSRSEMNVSTLELGDSALYLCASSAGVAYEQYFGPGTRLTVT.

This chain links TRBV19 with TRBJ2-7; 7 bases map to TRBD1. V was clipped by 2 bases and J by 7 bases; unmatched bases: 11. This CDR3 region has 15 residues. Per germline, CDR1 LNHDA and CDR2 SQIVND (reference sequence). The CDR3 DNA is TGTGCCAGTAGTATATTCACGACAGGGCCGGGAGAGCAGTACTTC. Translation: CASSIFTTGPGEQYF.

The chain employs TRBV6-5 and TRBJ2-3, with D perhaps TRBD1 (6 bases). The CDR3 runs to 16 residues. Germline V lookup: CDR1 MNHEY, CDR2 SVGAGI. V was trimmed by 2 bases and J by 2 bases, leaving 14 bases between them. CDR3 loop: CASSYSSRGYTDTQYF. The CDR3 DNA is TGTGCCAGCAGTTACAGTAGCAGGGGATACACAGATACGCAGTATTTT.

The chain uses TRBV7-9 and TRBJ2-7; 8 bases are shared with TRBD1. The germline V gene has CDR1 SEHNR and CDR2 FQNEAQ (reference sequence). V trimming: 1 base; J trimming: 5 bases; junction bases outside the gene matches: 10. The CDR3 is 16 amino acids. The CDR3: CASSLGGRGQRHEQYF. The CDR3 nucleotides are TGTGCCAGCAGCTTAGGCGGCAGGGGGCAGCGACACGAGCAGTACTTC.

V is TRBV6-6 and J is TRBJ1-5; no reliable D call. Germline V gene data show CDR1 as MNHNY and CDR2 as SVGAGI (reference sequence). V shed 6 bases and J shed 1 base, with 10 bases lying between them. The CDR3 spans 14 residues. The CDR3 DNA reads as TGTGCCAGCAGGCACACAGAGAGCAATCAGCCCCAGCATTTT. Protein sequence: CASRHTESNQPQHF.

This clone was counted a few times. CDR3 in amino acids: CASRAQGYEQYF. The CDR3 nucleotides read TGTGCCAGCAGGGCCCAGGGCTACGAGCAGTACTTC. V is TRBV27 and J is TRBJ2-7; tentatively, D is TRBD1 (5 bases). Trimming left V 6 bases short and J 3 bases short, with 9 bases between. This CDR3 contains 12 residues. Germline V gene data show CDR1 as MNHEY and CDR2 as SMNVEV (reference sequence).